This TCR beta chain was obtained from a study of CD4+ T cells in melanoma. CDR1 is SGDLS, CDR2 YYNGEE, per germline. V was trimmed by 3 bases and J by 0 bases, leaving 7 bases between them. The CDR3 covers 13 residues. The table came from immunoSEQ multiplex PCR; TCRdb's copy has only in-frame clones and leaves some out. The table shows 15,000 to 20,000 clones, with around 82% occurring only once. Sequencing was performed on cells from a culture (not recorded whether cultured in vitro). This rearrangement joins TRBV9 to TRBJ2-7; D not resolved. The sequence derives from a human donor with melanoma. CDR3 sequence (DNA): TGTGCCAGCAGCGGTCTTTCCTCCTACGAGCAGTACTTC. This gives the protein CASSGLSSYEQYF. The full variable domain, in which reference TRBV9 and TRBJ2-7 provide the parts outside the CDR3, is DSGVTQTPKHLITATGQRVTLRCSPRSGDLSVYWYQQSLDQGLQFLIQYYNGEERAKGNILERFSAQQFPDLHSELNLSSLELGDSALYFCASSGLSSYEQYFGPGTRLTVT.